This T cell receptor (beta chain) was identified during a study of blood T cell repertoires in COVID-19 (dated by TCRdb to 2018 to 2021). Turning to the overall study: The collaborator samples originated in the United States, Italy and Spain and spanned the acute and convalescent phases of COVID-19. The prospective study material was composed of cDNA or gDNA derived from T cells, B-cell-depleted T cells, or PBMCs. Deeply sampled blood TCRbeta repertoires from subjects exposed to, actively infected with, or recovered from COVID-19 were included in the dataset. The repertoires were released in a freely available public database intended as a resource for research on the immune response to SARS-CoV-2. The samples were drawn from the first 160 participants of the ongoing ImmuneRACE study and from under 1,500 subjects provided by 6 global collaborators. Sample metadata almost always included a de-identified subject ID, COVID-19 status, age in years and sex. Where HLA class I and class II types were available, the types were taken from metadata supplied by the sample provider, not from assay-based typing. General conclusions and limits of the study: The quantity of clinical and demographic metadata differed by source and by participant and was supplied without curation.

TCRbeta CDR3 regions were amplified from genomic DNA by means of the immunoSEQ Assay, a bias-controlled multiplex PCR. On the authors' methods: The number of nucleated cells in each sample was estimated from the amplification of reference gene primers within the assay. To quantify the absolute abundance of each unique TCRbeta CDR3 rearrangement, sequence reads were collapsed and filtered. For each sample, productive Simpson clonality was calculated by taking the square root of Simpson's diversity index across productive rearrangements. This immuneACCESS table, as held by TCRdb, lists in-frame sequences with V and J called but not all clones. Of the missing ones, under half trace to an unresolved V gene in checked studies; the others have no known cause. V and J calls and clone size are copied from that table; D and trimming were computed from the DNA. In all, the sample holds tens of thousands of clones, and roughly 86% of those were seen once. The top ten clonotypes cover approximately 35% of the sample.

Turning to this clone: Its specific antigen is unknown. No much larger clone exists at a distance of one base, and base qualities are not known.

The collaborating institutions used their own protocols to collect whole blood in K2EDTA tubes. For TCRbeta analysis, collaborators shipped samples as frozen whole blood, isolated PBMCs, or DNA extracted from either of those sample types. Measured from the cysteine to the phenylalanine, the CDR3 is 15 residues long. Solely the CDR3 DNA is kept, with 45 bases framed from the first base. After removal of 7 bases from V and 0 bases from J, the junction retains 5 bases not matched to a gene. CDR1 and CDR2, per the germline V gene (reference sequence), are MNHNY and SVGAGI. The V and J segments used are TRBV6-6 and TRBJ1-5, with 8 junctional bases fitting TRBD1. This TCR came from a man between 65 and 85 years old with acute or convalescent COVID-19. Sequenced input: peripheral blood. The DNA is TGTGCCAGCACCCGGGACAGGACTAGCAATCAGCCCCAGCATTTT. This is translated as CASTRDRTSNQPQHF.